The clone carrying this T cell receptor beta chain has only a few counts. Construction of TCR beta libraries relied on iRepertoire HTBI primers and on Arm-PCR targeting CDR3 regions. TCRdb ran MiXCR on the multiplex PCR reads and lists one entry per CDR3 protein. Here the sample spans fewer than 450,000 distinct CDR3 sequences, around 20% being singletons. Germline-derived CDR1 and CDR2 are MNHEY and SVGEGT. The CDR3 consists of 17 residues. V gave up 5 bases and J gave up 0 bases, with 20 bases separating them. The sample comes from a study of regulatory T cells in long-lasting Graves disease. Described time point: persistent/refractory GD, antithyroid drugs over 5 years with positive TRAb. The TCR library used RNA extracted from PBMCs. Enrollment of patients was through an endocrinology department in Xi'an, China.

The chain couples TRBV6-2 or TRBV6-3 to TRBJ2-7; perhaps D is TRBD1 or TRBD2 (6 bases each). Material: peripheral blood mononuclear cells (PBMCs), obtained when the disease was refractory, from a patient treated with antithyroid drugs. The TCR was taken from a female donor with Graves disease. The CDR3 is CASSDRQKQGLSYEQYF. The CDR3 coding sequence is TGTGCCAGCAGTGACCGACAAAAACAGGGACTCTCCTACGAGCAGTACTTC.